These T cell receptor beta chains were read from a single sample in a study of T-cell reconstitution after alpha-beta-depleted transplantation in children. TCRdb ran MiXCR on the PCR reads and lists one entry per CDR3 protein. The sample lists roughly 500,000 distinct CDR3 sequences, about 16% seen once, with more than 2.5% in the top ten. The input for sequencing was PBMCs from the stem cell graft donor, taken from the stem cell graft. These receptors were obtained from a human donor who donated a stem cell graft to a child with acute lymphoblastic leukemia. The CDR3 runs from the conserved cysteine through the conserved F or W. A D gene is named only where the DNA matches it firmly. Clone size is stated in some rows and not others, as once, few, many or a class when expanded.

J gene: TRBJ1-1
V gene: TRBV7-9
clone size: few
D gene: NA
CDR3 DNA: TGTGCCAGCAGCCGACCTTACCCCAGGGAAGATGGCACTGAAGCTTTCTTT
CDR3 protein: CASSRPYPREDGTEAFF

J gene: TRBJ1-1
V gene: TRBV7-3
clone size: many
D gene: NA
CDR3 DNA: TGTGCCAGCAGCTTAGACGGGGGAGGCACTGAAGCTTTCTTT
CDR3 protein: CASSLDGGGTEAFF

J gene: TRBJ2-2
V gene: TRBV5-1
clone size: NA
D gene: TRBD1
CDR3 DNA: TGCGCCAGCAGACCCCCGGACAGGGCCAACGGGGAGCTGTTTTTT
CDR3 protein: CASRPPDRANGELFF

J gene: TRBJ1-2
V gene: TRBV12-3/TRBV12-4
clone size: few
D gene: NA
CDR3 DNA: TGTGCCACTTCCAGGGTTCTATGGGGCTACACCTTC
CDR3 protein: CATSRVLWGYTF

J gene: TRBJ2-3
V gene: TRBV5-6
clone size: NA
D gene: TRBD2
CDR3 DNA: TGTGCCAGCAGCTCCGGACTAGCGGGAGGGCCCACAGATACGCAGTATTTT
CDR3 protein: CASSSGLAGGPTDTQYF

J gene: TRBJ2-7
V gene: TRBV7-9
clone size: few
D gene: NA
CDR3 DNA: TGTGCCAGCAGCCTAACAAAGACTCCCTCCTACGAGCAGTACTTC
CDR3 protein: CASSLTKTPSYEQYF

J gene: TRBJ2-5
V gene: TRBV12-3/TRBV12-4
clone size: NA
D gene: TRBD2
CDR3 DNA: TGTGCCAGCAGTCCGAGTAGCGGGAGGGCCGGGGAGACCCAGTACTTC
CDR3 protein: CASSPSSGRAGETQYF

J gene: TRBJ2-7
V gene: TRBV7-2
clone size: once
D gene: TRBD2
CDR3 DNA: TGTGCCAGCAGCCTCGCCCCACTAGCGGGAGGGGCCTACGAGCAGTACTTC
CDR3 protein: CASSLAPLAGGAYEQYF

J gene: TRBJ2-1
V gene: TRBV5-1
clone size: NA
D gene: TRBD1
CDR3 DNA: TGCGCCAGCAGCTTGGCGACAGGGGGCTACAATGAGCAGTTCTTC
CDR3 protein: CASSLATGGYNEQFF

J gene: TRBJ1-1
V gene: TRBV27
clone size: NA
D gene: TRBD1
CDR3 DNA: TGTGCCAGCAGTTTTCACAGGGGAGGAACTGAAGCTTTCTTT
CDR3 protein: CASSFHRGGTEAFF

J gene: TRBJ2-7
V gene: TRBV5-1
clone size: NA
D gene: NA
CDR3 DNA: TGCGCCAGCAGCCTGGCCGGGTGGACAGGGACTACGAAGCAGTACTTC
CDR3 protein: CASSLAGWTGTTKQYF

J gene: TRBJ2-3
V gene: TRBV7-8
clone size: NA
D gene: NA
CDR3 DNA: TGTGCCAGCACCCCTCTCACAGATACGCAGTATTTT
CDR3 protein: CASTPLTDTQYF

J gene: TRBJ2-1
V gene: TRBV7-9
clone size: few
D gene: NA
CDR3 DNA: TGTGCCAGCAGCCAGGGGACAGTTACTAGCGATGAGCAGTTCTTC
CDR3 protein: CASSQGTVTSDEQFF

J gene: TRBJ2-7
V gene: TRBV3-1
clone size: few
D gene: NA
CDR3 DNA: TGTGCCAGCAGCCACCTGACTGAGAATTATAACGAGCAGTACTTC
CDR3 protein: CASSHLTENYNEQYF

J gene: TRBJ2-1
V gene: TRBV5-1
clone size: NA
D gene: TRBD2
CDR3 DNA: TGCGCCAGCAGAACGACTAGCGGCTACAATGAGCAGTTCTTC
CDR3 protein: CASRTTSGYNEQFF

J gene: TRBJ2-2
V gene: TRBV12-3/TRBV12-4
clone size: NA
D gene: NA
CDR3 DNA: TGTGCCAGCAGTCGGGGGACCGACACCGGGGAGCTGTTTTTT
CDR3 protein: CASSRGTDTGELFF

J gene: TRBJ1-2
V gene: TRBV4-1
clone size: few
D gene: NA
CDR3 DNA: TGCGCCAGCAGCCAACACAGGGACCTCTCTTATGGCTACACCTTC
CDR3 protein: CASSQHRDLSYGYTF

J gene: TRBJ2-1
V gene: TRBV6-1
clone size: few
D gene: TRBD2
CDR3 DNA: TGTGCCAGCAGTGAAGGACTAGCGGGAGCCAATGAGCAGTTCTTC
CDR3 protein: CASSEGLAGANEQFF

J gene: TRBJ2-4
V gene: TRBV5-5
clone size: few
D gene: NA
CDR3 DNA: TGTGCCAGCAGCTTGGACCGGCGAGGGACCAAAAACATTCAGTACTTC
CDR3 protein: CASSLDRRGTKNIQYF

J gene: TRBJ2-1
V gene: TRBV12-3/TRBV12-4
clone size: NA
D gene: TRBD2
CDR3 DNA: TGTGCCAGCAGTCTCCCGGGACTAGCGGGAGCCGCCTACAATGAGCAGTTCTTC
CDR3 protein: CASSLPGLAGAAYNEQFF

J gene: TRBJ1-2
V gene: TRBV5-4
clone size: few
D gene: NA
CDR3 DNA: TGTGCCAGCAGCTTGGTCGGAGGGGAAGGCTACACCTTC
CDR3 protein: CASSLVGGEGYTF

J gene: TRBJ2-7
V gene: TRBV2
clone size: few
D gene: TRBD2
CDR3 DNA: TGTGCCAGCAGAGGACTAGCCACGACCTACGAGCAGTACTTC
CDR3 protein: CASRGLATTYEQYF

J gene: TRBJ2-1
V gene: TRBV20-1
clone size: many
D gene: NA
CDR3 DNA: TGCAGTGCTAGAGATTATTCGGGCCTGGGGGGCGGGAGAGTCAATGAGCAGTTCTTC
CDR3 protein: CSARDYSGLGGGRVNEQFF

J gene: TRBJ1-1
V gene: TRBV25-1
clone size: few
D gene: NA
CDR3 DNA: TGTGCCAGCGGGGGGGGGGAGCTGATGAACACTGAAGCTTTCTTT
CDR3 protein: CASGGGELMNTEAFF

J gene: TRBJ2-7
V gene: TRBV2
clone size: few
D gene: TRBD1
CDR3 DNA: TGTGCCAGCATCACACAGGGGGCGCGCGGGTCCTACGAGCAGTACTTC
CDR3 protein: CASITQGARGSYEQYF

J gene: TRBJ2-2
V gene: TRBV2
clone size: NA
D gene: NA
CDR3 DNA: TGTGCCAGCAGGAGGGGTCAACAAGCGAACACCGGGGAGCTGTTTTTT
CDR3 protein: CASRRGQQANTGELFF

J gene: TRBJ2-2
V gene: TRBV29-1
clone size: few
D gene: NA
CDR3 DNA: TGCAGCGTCCTCTTAGCGGACCCGAACACCGGGGAGCTGTTTTTT
CDR3 protein: CSVLLADPNTGELFF

J gene: TRBJ2-7
V gene: TRBV3-1
clone size: NA
D gene: NA
CDR3 DNA: TGTGCCAGCAGCCAAGTTTCCCACGAGCAGTACTTC
CDR3 protein: CASSQVSHEQYF

J gene: TRBJ2-1
V gene: TRBV20-1
clone size: many
D gene: NA
CDR3 DNA: TGCAGTGCTAGTAAGCCCTCGGACTACAATGAGCAGTTCTTC
CDR3 protein: CSASKPSDYNEQFF

J gene: TRBJ2-1
V gene: TRBV6-1
clone size: few
D gene: TRBD2
CDR3 DNA: TGTGCCAGCAGTGAAGAACCCCCCGGGGGACTAGCCTCCTACTACAATGAGCAGTTCTTC
CDR3 protein: CASSEEPPGGLASYYNEQFF

J gene: TRBJ2-6
V gene: TRBV27
clone size: NA
D gene: NA
CDR3 DNA: TGTGCCATAGTCCGGGACCCTAGGTGGGCCAACGTCCTGACTTTC
CDR3 protein: CAIVRDPRWANVLTF

J gene: TRBJ2-3
V gene: TRBV5-6
clone size: NA
D gene: NA
CDR3 DNA: TGTGCCAGCAGCTTTGGCACAGATAGGCAGTATTTT
CDR3 protein: CASSFGTDRQYF

J gene: TRBJ1-2
V gene: TRBV19
clone size: NA
D gene: NA
CDR3 DNA: TGTGCCAGTAGTATAGGTCCAGGGGCTTATGGCTACACCTTC
CDR3 protein: CASSIGPGAYGYTF

J gene: TRBJ1-5
V gene: TRBV15
clone size: few
D gene: NA
CDR3 DNA: TGTGCCACCAGCAGGGACGGTGATTATAGCAATCAGCCCCAGCATTTT
CDR3 protein: CATSRDGDYSNQPQHF

J gene: TRBJ2-3
V gene: TRBV29-1
clone size: NA
D gene: NA
CDR3 DNA: TGCAGCGTTGTGGCCAGCTGGAAAGATACGCAGTATTTT
CDR3 protein: CSVVASWKDTQYF

J gene: TRBJ2-5
V gene: TRBV29-1
clone size: NA
D gene: NA
CDR3 DNA: TGCAGCGCAGAAAGGGGAGTAGGGGAGACCCAGTACTTC
CDR3 protein: CSAERGVGETQYF

J gene: TRBJ2-7
V gene: TRBV6-5
clone size: once
D gene: TRBD1
CDR3 DNA: TGTGCCAGCAGTTACTCGGGACAGCACTACGAGCAGTACTTC
CDR3 protein: CASSYSGQHYEQYF

J gene: TRBJ2-7
V gene: TRBV4-1
clone size: few
D gene: TRBD1
CDR3 DNA: TGCGCCAGCAGCCAAGTAACAGGGGCAACGAGCTCCTACGAGCAGTACTTC
CDR3 protein: CASSQVTGATSSYEQYF

J gene: TRBJ2-2
V gene: TRBV29-1
clone size: few
D gene: NA
CDR3 DNA: TGCAGCGTTGATATAGCGGACGGCCCGAACACCGGGGAGCTGTTTTTT
CDR3 protein: CSVDIADGPNTGELFF

J gene: TRBJ2-2
V gene: TRBV12-3/TRBV12-4
clone size: NA
D gene: TRBD1
CDR3 DNA: TGTGCCAGCAGTCCCACAGGGGGCTTGGACACCGGGGAGCTGTTTTTT
CDR3 protein: CASSPTGGLDTGELFF

J gene: TRBJ2-2
V gene: TRBV27
clone size: few
D gene: NA
CDR3 DNA: TGTGCCAGCGGGTTATCCCCCGGGGAGCTGTTTTTT
CDR3 protein: CASGLSPGELFF

J gene: TRBJ2-1
V gene: TRBV5-6
clone size: once
D gene: TRBD2
CDR3 DNA: TGTGCCAGCAGCTTGCTGAGCGGGAGGGCCGGTAATGAGCAGTTCTTC
CDR3 protein: CASSLLSGRAGNEQFF

J gene: TRBJ1-1
V gene: TRBV18
clone size: NA
D gene: NA
CDR3 DNA: TGTGCCAGCTCACCAAGAGGAGGGTTGCCCCCTGAAGCTTTCTTT
CDR3 protein: CASSPRGGLPPEAFF

J gene: TRBJ2-1
V gene: TRBV29-1
clone size: NA
D gene: TRBD2
CDR3 DNA: TGCAGCGTTGTGGGTGGACTAGCGGGAGATTCGGACAATGAGCAGTTCTTC
CDR3 protein: CSVVGGLAGDSDNEQFF

J gene: TRBJ1-2
V gene: TRBV19
clone size: few
D gene: TRBD1
CDR3 DNA: TGTGCCAGTAGCTGGACTTCAACAGGGGGAGACTATGGCTACACCTTC
CDR3 protein: CASSWTSTGGDYGYTF

J gene: TRBJ2-1
V gene: TRBV29-1
clone size: NA
D gene: NA
CDR3 DNA: TGCAGCGTTCATCAACGGGCAGAAACTGAGCAGTTCTTC
CDR3 protein: CSVHQRAETEQFF

J gene: TRBJ2-1
V gene: TRBV7-6
clone size: NA
D gene: TRBD1
CDR3 DNA: TGTGCCAGCAGCTTAGCCGGGACAGGGTTCAATGAGCAGTTCTTC
CDR3 protein: CASSLAGTGFNEQFF

J gene: TRBJ2-3
V gene: TRBV18
clone size: few
D gene: NA
CDR3 DNA: TGTGCCAGCTCACCACCCACTAGCGATACGCAGTATTTT
CDR3 protein: CASSPPTSDTQYF

J gene: TRBJ2-7
V gene: TRBV5-5
clone size: NA
D gene: NA
CDR3 DNA: TGTGCCAGCAGCTTTCTGTCAGGGCAGTACTTC
CDR3 protein: CASSFLSGQYF

J gene: TRBJ2-1
V gene: TRBV11-2
clone size: few
D gene: TRBD2
CDR3 DNA: TGTGCCAGCAGCTTAGGCCCCGTAGCGGGAGGGAATAATGAGCAGTTCTTC
CDR3 protein: CASSLGPVAGGNNEQFF

J gene: TRBJ1-2
V gene: TRBV5-1
clone size: NA
D gene: TRBD1
CDR3 DNA: TGCGCCGGCAGCACCAGGGACAGACCAGCATATGGCTACACCTTC
CDR3 protein: CAGSTRDRPAYGYTF

J gene: TRBJ2-2
V gene: TRBV5-6
clone size: few
D gene: NA
CDR3 DNA: TGTGCCAGCAGCTTGCTCATGGCCGGGGAGCTGTTTTTT
CDR3 protein: CASSLLMAGELFF

J gene: TRBJ2-1
V gene: TRBV5-4
clone size: few
D gene: NA
CDR3 DNA: TGTGCCAGCAGGGCTGGGGCAGGGTGGGGTGAGCAGTTCTTC
CDR3 protein: CASRAGAGWGEQFF

J gene: TRBJ2-5
V gene: TRBV6-5
clone size: few
D gene: TRBD2
CDR3 DNA: TGTGCCAGCAGTTACTCGGAAACCCTAGCGGGAGAAGTAGAGACCCAGTACTTC
CDR3 protein: CASSYSETLAGEVETQYF

J gene: TRBJ1-1
V gene: TRBV7-9
clone size: many
D gene: NA
CDR3 DNA: TGTGCCAGCAGCCCGGGTGTCACTGAAGCTTTCTTT
CDR3 protein: CASSPGVTEAFF

J gene: TRBJ2-3
V gene: TRBV12-3/TRBV12-4
clone size: NA
D gene: TRBD2
CDR3 DNA: TGTGCCAGCAGTTTCGGACTAGCGGGAGGGCTCACCACAGATACGCAGTATTTT
CDR3 protein: CASSFGLAGGLTTDTQYF

J gene: TRBJ2-7
V gene: TRBV18
clone size: few
D gene: NA
CDR3 DNA: TGTGCCAGCTCACCCTCCAGGAGCTCCTACGAGCAGTACTTC
CDR3 protein: CASSPSRSSYEQYF